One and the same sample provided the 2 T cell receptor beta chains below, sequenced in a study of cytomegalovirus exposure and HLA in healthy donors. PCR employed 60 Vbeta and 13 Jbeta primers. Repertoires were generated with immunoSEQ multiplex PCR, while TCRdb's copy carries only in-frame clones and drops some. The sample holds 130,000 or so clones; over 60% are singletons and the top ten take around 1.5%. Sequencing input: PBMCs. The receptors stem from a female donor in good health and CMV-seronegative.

The CDR3, as DNA: TGTGCCAGCCTAACGCGGGATAATCCAAATGAGCAGTTCTTC. Translating gives CASLTRDNPNEQFF. The gene calls are TRBV4-2 and TRBJ2-1; maybe TRBD2 (6 bases). From germline, CDR1 is LGHNA and CDR2 YNFKEQ. The CDR3 is 14 residues long. The ends were cut back, 8 bases at V and 7 bases at J, with 18 bases in the middle.

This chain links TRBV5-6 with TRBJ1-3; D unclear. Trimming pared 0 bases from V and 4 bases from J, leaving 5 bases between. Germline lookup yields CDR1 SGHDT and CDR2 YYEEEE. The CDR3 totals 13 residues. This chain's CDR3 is CASSLAVGNTIYF. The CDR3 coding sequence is TGTGCCAGCAGCTTGGCCGTGGGAAACACCATATATTTT. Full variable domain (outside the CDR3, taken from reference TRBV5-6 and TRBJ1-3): DAGVTQSPTHLIKTRGQQVTLRCSPKSGHDTVSWYQQALGQGPQFIFQYYEEEERQRGNFPDRFSGHQFPNYSSELNVNALLLGDSALYLCASSLAVGNTIYFGEGSWLTVV.